This TCR beta chain was obtained from a study of CD8+ T cells in alopecia areata. Germline CDR1 reads SGHRS; CDR2 reads YFSETQ. V lost 0 bases to trimming and J lost 6 bases, with 15 bases between them. The CDR3 length is 15 residues. Reverse transcribed after extraction, RNA yielded cDNA as the sequencing template. The protocol was immunoSEQ multiplex PCR, while the TCRdb copy is restricted to in-frame clones and leaves out a portion. Among 170,000 or so clones, 63% were seen once, and the ten largest hold about 1.5%. This clonotype was sampled from a human donor with alopecia areata. The sequencing used CD4+ T cells sorted from blood, collected at week 0. The rearrangement joins TRBV5-1 to TRBJ1-1; D is unclear. Written as DNA, the CDR3 is TGCGCCAGCAGCTTGGGCTTACAAGCCACCTCTGAAGCTTTCTTT. Its translation: CASSLGLQATSEAFF.